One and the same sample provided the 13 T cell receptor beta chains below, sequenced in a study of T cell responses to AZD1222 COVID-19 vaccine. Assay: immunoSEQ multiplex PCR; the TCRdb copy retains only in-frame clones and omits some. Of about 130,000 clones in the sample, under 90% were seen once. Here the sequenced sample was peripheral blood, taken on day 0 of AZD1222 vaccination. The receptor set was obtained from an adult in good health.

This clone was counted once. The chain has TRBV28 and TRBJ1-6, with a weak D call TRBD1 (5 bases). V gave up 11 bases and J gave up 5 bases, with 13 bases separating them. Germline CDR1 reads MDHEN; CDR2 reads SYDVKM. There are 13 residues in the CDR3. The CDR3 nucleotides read TGTGCCTCCCACCCCAGGGATAATTCACCCCTCCACTTT. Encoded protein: CASHPRDNSPLHF.

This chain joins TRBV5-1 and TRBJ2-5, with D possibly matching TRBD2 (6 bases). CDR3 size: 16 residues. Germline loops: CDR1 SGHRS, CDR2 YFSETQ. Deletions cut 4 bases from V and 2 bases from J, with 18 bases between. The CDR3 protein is CASSTGLRLTQETQYF. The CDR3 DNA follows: TGCGCCAGCAGCACGGGACTCCGACTCACACAAGAGACCCAGTACTTC.

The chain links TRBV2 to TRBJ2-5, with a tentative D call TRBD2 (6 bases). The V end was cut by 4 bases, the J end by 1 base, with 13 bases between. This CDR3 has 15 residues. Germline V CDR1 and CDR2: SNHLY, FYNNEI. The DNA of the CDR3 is TGTGCCAGCAGTGTGGAGGGGCGGCCCCAAGAGACCCAGTACTTC. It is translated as CASSVEGRPQETQYF.

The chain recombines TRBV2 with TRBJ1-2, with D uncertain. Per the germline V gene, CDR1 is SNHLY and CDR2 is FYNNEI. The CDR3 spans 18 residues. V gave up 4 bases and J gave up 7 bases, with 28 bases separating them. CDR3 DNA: TGTGCCAGCAGTGTGACCACCGGTAGAACCCTCTCTGCGAGTGGCTACACCTTC. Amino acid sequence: CASSVTTGRTLSASGYTF.

The CDR3 DNA follows: TGTGCCAGCAGTTCGAACAGTTATTTTCAGCCCCAGCATTTT. It codes for CASSSNSYFQPQHF. The J gene is TRBJ1-5, the V gene TRBV6-5; D remains unclear. The CDR3 covers 14 residues. The germline gives CDR1 MNHEY, CDR2 SVGAGI. V was trimmed by 4 bases and J by 6 bases, leaving 13 bases between them.

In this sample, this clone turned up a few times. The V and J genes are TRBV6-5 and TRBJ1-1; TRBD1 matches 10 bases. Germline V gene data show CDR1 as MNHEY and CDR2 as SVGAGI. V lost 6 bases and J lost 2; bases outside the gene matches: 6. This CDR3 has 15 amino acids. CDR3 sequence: CASRGGTGDNTEAFF. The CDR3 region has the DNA TGTGCCAGCAGGGGGGGGACAGGGGATAACACTGAAGCTTTCTTT.

The CDR3 DNA reads as TGTGCCAGCACACTATGGGGGGGGCTGGAGCCGGGCGGCTACACCTTC. Translation: CASTLWGGLEPGGYTF. J is TRBJ1-2 and V is TRBV28, with TRBD1 as a possible D gene (6 bases). Trimming cost V 7 bases and J 8 bases, with 26 bases left between them. This CDR3 has 16 amino acids. In germline, CDR1 is MDHEN, CDR2 SYDVKM.

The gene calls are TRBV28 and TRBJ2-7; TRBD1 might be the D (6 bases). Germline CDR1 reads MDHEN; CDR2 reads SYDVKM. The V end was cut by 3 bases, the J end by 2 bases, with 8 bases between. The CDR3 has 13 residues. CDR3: CASSLAGAYEQYF. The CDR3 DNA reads TGTGCCAGCAGTTTGGCAGGGGCCTACGAGCAGTACTTC.

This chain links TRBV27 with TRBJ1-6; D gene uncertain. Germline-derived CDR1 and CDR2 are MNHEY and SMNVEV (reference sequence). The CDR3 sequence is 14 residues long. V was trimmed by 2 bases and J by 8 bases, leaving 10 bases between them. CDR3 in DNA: TGTGCCAGCAGTTTAAGGCCCATTTATTCACCCCTCCACTTT. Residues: CASSLRPIYSPLHF.

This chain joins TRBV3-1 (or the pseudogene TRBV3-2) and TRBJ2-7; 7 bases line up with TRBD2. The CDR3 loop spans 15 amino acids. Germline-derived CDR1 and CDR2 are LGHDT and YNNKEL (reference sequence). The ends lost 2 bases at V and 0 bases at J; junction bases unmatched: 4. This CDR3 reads CASSQWEGPSYEQYF. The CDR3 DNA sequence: TGTGCCAGCAGCCAATGGGAGGGACCCTCCTACGAGCAGTACTTC.

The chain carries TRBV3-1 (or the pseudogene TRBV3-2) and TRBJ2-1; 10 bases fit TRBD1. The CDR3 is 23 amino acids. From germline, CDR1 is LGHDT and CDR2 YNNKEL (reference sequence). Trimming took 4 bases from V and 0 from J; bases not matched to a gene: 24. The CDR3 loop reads CASSRSYLWSGDRGYFSYNEQFF. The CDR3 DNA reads TGTGCCAGCAGCCGTTCCTATCTGTGGTCGGGGGACAGGGGTTACTTCTCCTACAATGAGCAGTTCTTC.

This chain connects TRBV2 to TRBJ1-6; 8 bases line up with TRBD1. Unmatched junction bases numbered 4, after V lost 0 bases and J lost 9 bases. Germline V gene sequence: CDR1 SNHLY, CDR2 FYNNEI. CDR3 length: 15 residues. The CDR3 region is CASSEAGTGGSPLHF. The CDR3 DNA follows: TGTGCCAGCAGTGAAGCTGGCACAGGGGGTTCACCCCTCCACTTT.

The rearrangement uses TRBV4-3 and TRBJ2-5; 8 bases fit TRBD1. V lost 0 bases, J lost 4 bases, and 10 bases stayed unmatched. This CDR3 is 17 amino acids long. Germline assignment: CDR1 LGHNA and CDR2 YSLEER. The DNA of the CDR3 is TGCGCCAGCAGCCAAGATGCCAGGGGGCCCCTCGGAGAGACCCAGTACTTC. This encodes CASSQDARGPLGETQYF.